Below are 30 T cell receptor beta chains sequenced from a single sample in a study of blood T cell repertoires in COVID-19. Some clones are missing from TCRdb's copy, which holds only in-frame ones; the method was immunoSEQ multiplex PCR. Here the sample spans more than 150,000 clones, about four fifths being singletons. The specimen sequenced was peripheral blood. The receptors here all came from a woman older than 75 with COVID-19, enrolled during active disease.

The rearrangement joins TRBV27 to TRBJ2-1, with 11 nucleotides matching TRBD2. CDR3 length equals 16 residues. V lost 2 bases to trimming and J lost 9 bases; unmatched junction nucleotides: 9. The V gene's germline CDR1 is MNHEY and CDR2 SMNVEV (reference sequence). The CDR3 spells CASSLTPTSGEVEQFF. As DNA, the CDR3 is TGTGCCAGCAGTTTAACCCCGACTAGCGGGGAAGTTGAGCAGTTCTTC.

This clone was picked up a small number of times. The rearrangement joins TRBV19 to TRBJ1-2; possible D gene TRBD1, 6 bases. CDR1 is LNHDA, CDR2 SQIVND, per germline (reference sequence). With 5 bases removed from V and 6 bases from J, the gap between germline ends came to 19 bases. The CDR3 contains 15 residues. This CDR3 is CASSPRPGHLHGYTF. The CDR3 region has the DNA TGTGCCAGTAGTCCCCGCCCGGGACATTTACATGGCTACACCTTC.

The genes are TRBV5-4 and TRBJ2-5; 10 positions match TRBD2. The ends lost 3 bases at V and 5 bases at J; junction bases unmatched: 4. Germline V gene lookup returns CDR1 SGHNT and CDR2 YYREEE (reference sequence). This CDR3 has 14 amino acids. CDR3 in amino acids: CASSSLTSGETQYF. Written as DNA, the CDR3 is TGTGCCAGCAGCTCTTTGACTAGCGGGGAGACCCAGTACTTC. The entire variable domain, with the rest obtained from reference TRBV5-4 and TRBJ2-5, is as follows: ETGVTQSPTHLIKTRGQQVTLRCSSQSGHNTVSWYQQALGQGPQFIFQYYREEENGRGNFPPRFSGLQFPNYSSELNVNALELDDSALYLCASSSLTSGETQYFGPGTRLLVL.

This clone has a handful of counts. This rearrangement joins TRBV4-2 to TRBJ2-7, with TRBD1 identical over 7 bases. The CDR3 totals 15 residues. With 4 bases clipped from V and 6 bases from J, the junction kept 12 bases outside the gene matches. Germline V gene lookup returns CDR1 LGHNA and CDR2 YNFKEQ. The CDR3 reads CASSPRRGGRGEQYF. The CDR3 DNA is TGTGCCAGCAGCCCTCGTAGAGGGGGCAGAGGCGAGCAGTACTTC.

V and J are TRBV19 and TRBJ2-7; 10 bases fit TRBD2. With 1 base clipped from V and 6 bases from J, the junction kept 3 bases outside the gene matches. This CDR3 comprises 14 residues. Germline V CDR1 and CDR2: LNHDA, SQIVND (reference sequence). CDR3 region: CASSIVLAGAEQYF. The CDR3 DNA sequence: TGTGCCAGTAGTATAGTCCTAGCGGGAGCCGAGCAGTACTTC. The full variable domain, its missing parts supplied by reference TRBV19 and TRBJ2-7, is DGGITQSPKYLFRKEGQNVTLSCEQNLNHDAMYWYRQDPGQGLRLIYYSQIVNDFQKGDIAEGYSVSREKKESFPLTVTSAQKNPTAFYLCASSIVLAGAEQYFGPGTRLTVT.

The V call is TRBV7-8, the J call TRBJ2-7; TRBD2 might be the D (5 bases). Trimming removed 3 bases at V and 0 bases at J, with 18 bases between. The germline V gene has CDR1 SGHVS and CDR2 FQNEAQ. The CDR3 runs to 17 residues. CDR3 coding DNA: TGTGCCAGCAGCTTGCTTAATATCTGGGAGAACTCCTACGAGCAGTACTTC. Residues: CASSLLNIWENSYEQYF.

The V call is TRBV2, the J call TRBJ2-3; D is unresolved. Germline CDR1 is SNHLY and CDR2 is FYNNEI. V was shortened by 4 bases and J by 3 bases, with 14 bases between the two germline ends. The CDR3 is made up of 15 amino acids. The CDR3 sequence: CASSARQPRTDTQYF. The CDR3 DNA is TGTGCCAGCAGTGCTAGGCAGCCTCGGACAGATACGCAGTATTTT.

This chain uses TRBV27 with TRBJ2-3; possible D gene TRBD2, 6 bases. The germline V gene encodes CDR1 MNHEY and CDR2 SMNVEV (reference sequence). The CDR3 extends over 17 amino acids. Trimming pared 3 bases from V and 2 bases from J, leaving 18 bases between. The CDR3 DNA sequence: TGTGCCAGCAGTTTGTCCCCTAGCGCGTCTCCCACAGATACGCAGTATTTT. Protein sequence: CASSLSPSASPTDTQYF.

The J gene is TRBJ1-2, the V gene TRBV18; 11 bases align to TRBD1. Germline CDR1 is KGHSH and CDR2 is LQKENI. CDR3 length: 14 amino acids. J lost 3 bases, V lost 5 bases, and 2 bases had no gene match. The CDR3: CASSGQGADYGYTF. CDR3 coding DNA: TGTGCCAGCTCAGGACAGGGGGCGGACTATGGCTACACCTTC.

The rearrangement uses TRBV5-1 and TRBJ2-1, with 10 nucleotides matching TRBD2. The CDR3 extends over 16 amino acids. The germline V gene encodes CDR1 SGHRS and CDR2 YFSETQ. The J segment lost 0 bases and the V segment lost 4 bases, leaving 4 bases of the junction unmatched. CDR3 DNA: TGCGCCAGCAGCGCTAGCGGGGGTAGCTCCTACAATGAGCAGTTCTTC. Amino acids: CASSASGGSSYNEQFF. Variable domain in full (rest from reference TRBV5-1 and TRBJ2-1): KAGVTQTPRYLIKTRGQQVTLSCSPISGHRSVSWYQQTPGQGLQFLFEYFSETQRNKGNFPGRFSGRQFSNSRSEMNVSTLELGDSALYLCASSASGGSSYNEQFFGPGTRLTVL.

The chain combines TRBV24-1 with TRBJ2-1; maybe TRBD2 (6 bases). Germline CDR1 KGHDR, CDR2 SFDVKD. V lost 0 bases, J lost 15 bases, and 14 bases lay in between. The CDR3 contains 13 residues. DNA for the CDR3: TGTGCCACCAGTGATTTGGCGCGGACTATGTTGTTCTTC. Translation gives CATSDLARTMLFF.

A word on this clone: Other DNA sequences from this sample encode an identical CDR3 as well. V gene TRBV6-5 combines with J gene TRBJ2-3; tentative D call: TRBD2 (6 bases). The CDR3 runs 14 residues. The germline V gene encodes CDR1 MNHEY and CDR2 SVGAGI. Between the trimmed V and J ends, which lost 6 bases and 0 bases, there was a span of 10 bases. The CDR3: CASSSGGSTDTQYF. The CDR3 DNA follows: TGTGCCAGCAGCTCCGGGGGTAGCACAGATACGCAGTATTTT.

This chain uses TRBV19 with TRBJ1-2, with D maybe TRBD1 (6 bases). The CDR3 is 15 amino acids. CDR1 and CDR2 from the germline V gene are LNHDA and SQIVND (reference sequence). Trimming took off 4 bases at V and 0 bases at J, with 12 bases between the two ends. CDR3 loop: CASSKKQGSNYGYTF. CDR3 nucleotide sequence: TGTGCCAGTAGTAAGAAACAGGGTTCTAACTATGGCTACACCTTC.

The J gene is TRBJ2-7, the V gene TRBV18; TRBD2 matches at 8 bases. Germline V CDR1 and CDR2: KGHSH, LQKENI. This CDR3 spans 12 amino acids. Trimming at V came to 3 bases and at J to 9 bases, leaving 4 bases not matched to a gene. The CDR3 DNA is TGTGCCAGCTCACCGGGCCGGGGGGGGCAGTACTTC. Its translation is CASSPGRGGQYF.

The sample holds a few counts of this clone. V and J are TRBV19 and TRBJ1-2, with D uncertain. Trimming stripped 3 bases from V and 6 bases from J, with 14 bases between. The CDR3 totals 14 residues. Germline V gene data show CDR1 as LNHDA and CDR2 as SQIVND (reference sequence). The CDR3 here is CASSIGGLPDGYTF. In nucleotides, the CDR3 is TGTGCCAGTAGTATCGGAGGGCTACCTGATGGCTACACCTTC.

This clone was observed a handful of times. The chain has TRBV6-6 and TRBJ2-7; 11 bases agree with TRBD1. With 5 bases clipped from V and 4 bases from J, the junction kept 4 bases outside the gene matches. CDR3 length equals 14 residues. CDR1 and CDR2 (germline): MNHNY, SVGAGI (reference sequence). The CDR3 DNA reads TGTGCCAGCAGTATCGGACAGGGGGCGTACGAGCAGTACTTC. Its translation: CASSIGQGAYEQYF.

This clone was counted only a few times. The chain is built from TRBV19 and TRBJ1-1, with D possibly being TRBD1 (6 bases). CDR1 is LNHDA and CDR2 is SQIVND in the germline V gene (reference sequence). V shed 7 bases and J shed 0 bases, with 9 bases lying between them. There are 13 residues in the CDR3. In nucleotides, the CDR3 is TGTGCCAGTACCTACAGGGTGAACACTGAAGCTTTCTTT. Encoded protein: CASTYRVNTEAFF. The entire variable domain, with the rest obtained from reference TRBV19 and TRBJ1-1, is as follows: DGGITQSPKYLFRKEGQNVTLSCEQNLNHDAMYWYRQDPGQGLRLIYYSQIVNDFQKGDIAEGYSVSREKKESFPLTVTSAQKNPTAFYLCASTYRVNTEAFFGQGTRLTVV.

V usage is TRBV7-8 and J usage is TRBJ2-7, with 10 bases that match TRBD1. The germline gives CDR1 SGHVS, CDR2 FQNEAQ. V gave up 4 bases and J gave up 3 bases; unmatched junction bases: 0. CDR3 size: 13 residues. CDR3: CASSWDRGYEQYF. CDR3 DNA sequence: TGTGCCAGCAGCTGGGACAGGGGCTACGAGCAGTACTTC.

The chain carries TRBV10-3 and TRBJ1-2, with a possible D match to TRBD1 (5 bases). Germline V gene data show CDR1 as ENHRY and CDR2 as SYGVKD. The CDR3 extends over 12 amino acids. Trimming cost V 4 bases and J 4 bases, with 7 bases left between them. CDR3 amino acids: CAISAQGYGYTF. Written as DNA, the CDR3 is TGTGCCATCAGTGCCCAGGGCTATGGCTACACCTTC.

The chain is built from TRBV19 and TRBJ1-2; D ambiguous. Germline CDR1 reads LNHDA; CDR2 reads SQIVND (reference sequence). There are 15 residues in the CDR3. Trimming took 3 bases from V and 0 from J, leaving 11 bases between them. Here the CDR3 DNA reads TGTGCCAGTAGTATGGGCAGCTACTCTAACTATGGCTACACCTTC. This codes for CASSMGSYSNYGYTF.

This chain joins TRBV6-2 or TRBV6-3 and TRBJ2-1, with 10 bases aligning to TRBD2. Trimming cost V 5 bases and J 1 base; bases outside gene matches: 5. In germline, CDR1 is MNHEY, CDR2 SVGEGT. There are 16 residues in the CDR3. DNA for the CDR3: TGTGCCAGCAGTCCACTAGCGGGGCGATCCTACAATGAGCAGTTCTTC. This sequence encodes CASSPLAGRSYNEQFF.

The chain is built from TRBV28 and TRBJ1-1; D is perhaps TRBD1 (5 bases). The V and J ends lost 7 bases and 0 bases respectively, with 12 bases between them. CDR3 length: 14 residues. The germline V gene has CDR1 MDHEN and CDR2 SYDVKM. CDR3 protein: CASTMGLLNTEAFF. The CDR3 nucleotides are TGTGCCAGCACTATGGGACTCCTGAACACTGAAGCTTTCTTT.

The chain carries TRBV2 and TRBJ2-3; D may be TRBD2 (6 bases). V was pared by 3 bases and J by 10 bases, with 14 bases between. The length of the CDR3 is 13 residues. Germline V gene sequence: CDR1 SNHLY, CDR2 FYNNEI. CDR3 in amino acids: CASSDHDGGAQYF. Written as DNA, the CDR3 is TGTGCCAGCAGTGATCACGACGGAGGGGCGCAGTATTTT.

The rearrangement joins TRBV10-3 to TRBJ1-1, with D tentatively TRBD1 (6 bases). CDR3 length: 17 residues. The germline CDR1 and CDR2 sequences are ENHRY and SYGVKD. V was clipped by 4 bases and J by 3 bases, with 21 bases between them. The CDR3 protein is CAISGILGGSGDTEAFF. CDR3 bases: TGTGCCATCAGTGGGATTTTAGGGGGTAGTGGGGACACTGAAGCTTTCTTT.

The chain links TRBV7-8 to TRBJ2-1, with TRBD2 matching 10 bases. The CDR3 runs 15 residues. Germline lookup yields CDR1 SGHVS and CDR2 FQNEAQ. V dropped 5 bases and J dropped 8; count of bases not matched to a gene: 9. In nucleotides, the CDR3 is TGTGCCAGCAGCAAGCGGGAGGGAGTTTCGTATGAGCAGTTCTTC. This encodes CASSKREGVSYEQFF.

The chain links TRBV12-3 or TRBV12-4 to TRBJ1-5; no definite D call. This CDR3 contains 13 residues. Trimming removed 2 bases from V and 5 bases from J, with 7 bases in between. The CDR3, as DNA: TGTGCCAGCAGTTTATCGAGGGATCAGCCCCAGCATTTT. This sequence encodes CASSLSRDQPQHF.

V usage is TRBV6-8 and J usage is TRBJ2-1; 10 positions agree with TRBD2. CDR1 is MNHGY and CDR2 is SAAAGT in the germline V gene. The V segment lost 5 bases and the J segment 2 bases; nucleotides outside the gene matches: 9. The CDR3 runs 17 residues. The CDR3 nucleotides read TGTGCCAGCAGTACACGGGGGACTAGCGCAACCTACAATGAGCAGTTCTTC. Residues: CASSTRGTSATYNEQFF.

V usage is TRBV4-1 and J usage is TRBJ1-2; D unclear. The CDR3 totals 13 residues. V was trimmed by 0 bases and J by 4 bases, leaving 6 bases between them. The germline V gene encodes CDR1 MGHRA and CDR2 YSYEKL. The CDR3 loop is CASSQDRGYGYTF. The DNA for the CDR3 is TGCGCCAGCAGCCAAGATCGCGGCTATGGCTACACCTTC.

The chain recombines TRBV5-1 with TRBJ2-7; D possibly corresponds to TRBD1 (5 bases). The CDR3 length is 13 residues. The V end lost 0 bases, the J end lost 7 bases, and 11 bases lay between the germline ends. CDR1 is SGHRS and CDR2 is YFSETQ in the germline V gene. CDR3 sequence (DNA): TGCGCCAGCAGCTTGGCAACAGGTCGTGAGCAGTACTTC. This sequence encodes CASSLATGREQYF.

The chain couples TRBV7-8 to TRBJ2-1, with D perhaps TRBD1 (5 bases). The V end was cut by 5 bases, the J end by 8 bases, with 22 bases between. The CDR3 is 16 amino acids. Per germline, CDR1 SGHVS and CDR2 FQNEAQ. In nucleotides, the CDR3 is TGTGCCAGCAGCCCCCAGTTGTCAGGGATTATCTATGAGCAGTTCTTC. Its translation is CASSPQLSGIIYEQFF.